This T cell receptor (beta chain) was captured in a study of blood T cells in healthy people across ages. For this clonotype: Its target is unknown.

The authors ran a second PCR of 7 to 11 cycles using a sample-barcoded 5' primer and a J-beta primer mix. TCRdb redid the calling of the 5' RACE reads with MiXCR, one entry per CDR3 protein. There are some 940,000 distinct CDR3 sequences in the sample; 25% to 30% occur only once, and roughly 10% lies in the top ten. Findings and caveats of the study: Versus aged donors, long-lived donors had higher diversity and more naive CD4+ cells. Per million T cells, TCR beta diversity dropped roughly linearly as age increased.

Aged about 6 to 95, donors were systemically healthy Caucasians from Russia. These records were also assigned to another study, of T cells of mothers and their children.

The source material was blood. This receptor was obtained from a middle-aged woman in good health.

The CDR3 loop reads CASSSTPSTSSGNTIYF. The DNA for the CDR3 is TGTGCCAGCAGCTCAACCCCCAGCACGAGCTCTGGAAACACCATATATTTT. The chain recombines TRBV7-9 with TRBJ1-3; D call uncertain. V shed 4 bases and J shed 0 bases, with 16 bases lying between them. The germline V gene encodes CDR1 SEHNR and CDR2 FQNEAQ (reference sequence). This CDR3 has 17 amino acids.